The sequence of this T cell receptor beta chain was determined in a study of cytotoxic CD8 clonotypes in ibrutinib-treated CLL. The repertoire was sequenced with immunoSEQ multiplex PCR; TCRdb's copy has only in-frame clones and lacks some. There are about 160,000 clones in the sample; nearly 90% occur only once, and approximately 2.9% lies in the top ten. The sequencing here drew on PBMCs, taken at disease progression, from a patient treated with ibrutinib. The receptor was isolated from a human donor with chronic lymphocytic leukemia.

In DNA, the CDR3 is TGTGCCAGTAGTAAGACAGGGGGACTCTCCTACGAGCAGTACTTC. Its protein product is CASSKTGGLSYEQYF. V and J are TRBV19 and TRBJ2-7; the match to TRBD1 covers 9 bases. This CDR3 comprises 15 residues. Germline CDR1 reads LNHDA; CDR2 reads SQIVND (reference sequence). J lost 0 bases, V lost 4 bases, and 4 bases had no gene match.